Sequencing of this TCR beta chain was carried out in a study of neurological immune-mediated disorders. One entry per CDR3 protein, called by TCRdb with MiXCR from the 5' RACE reads. Among under 60,000 distinct CDR3 sequences, 16% were seen once, and the ten largest hold roughly 4%. Trimming stripped 1 base from V and 2 bases from J, with 9 bases between. From germline, CDR1 is LGHNA and CDR2 YNFKEQ. The CDR3 consists of 15 residues. This clonotype came up many times. The V and J genes are TRBV4-2 and TRBJ1-3; a possible D gene is TRBD1 (6 bases). The clonotype originates from a man aged 60 to 75 in good health. The sequenced material came from PBMCs. Here the CDR3 reads CASSQGEGAGNTIYF. The CDR3 DNA reads as TGTGCCAGCAGCCAAGGCGAGGGGGCTGGAAACACCATATATTTT.